The 8 T cell receptor beta chains listed next were all sequenced from one sample in a study of blood T cell repertoires in COVID-19 (dated by TCRdb to 2018 to 2021). The library was generated by the immunoSEQ multiplex PCR assay. TCRdb obtained this table from immuneACCESS and retained in-frame rearrangements with V and J assigned. These tables miss some clones; where compared with another copy, unresolved V genes account for less than half of the shortfall, and the remainder is unexplained. The sample yields approximately 250,000 clones; almost 85% were counted once. The top ten clones comprise 4% of the sample. Sequenced sample: peripheral blood. The receptor set was obtained from a man aged 45-65 years with acute or convalescent COVID-19.

This sequence joins TRBV9 and TRBJ2-7, with TRBD2 matching 10 bases. CDR1 is SGDLS, CDR2 YYNGEE, per germline. The V gene end was trimmed by 4 bases and the J gene end by 0 bases; junction bases not matched to a gene: 13. The CDR3 has 18 residues. The CDR3, as DNA: TGTGCCAGCAGCTTAGCGGGAGGCCCACCGAAGAGCTCCTACGAGCAGTACTTC. Its translation is CASSLAGGPPKSSYEQYF.

The chain couples TRBV6-5 to TRBJ1-3; D perhaps matches TRBD1 (5 bases). V lost 0 bases and J lost 2, with 8 bases in between. There are 15 residues in the CDR3. CDR1 is MNHEY, CDR2 SVGAGI, per germline. The chain's CDR3 is CASSYSGAAGNTIYF. The CDR3 coding sequence is TGTGCCAGCAGTTACTCAGGGGCCGCTGGAAACACCATATATTTT.

This clone was seen just once. This chain uses TRBV7-8 with TRBJ2-5; 7 bases align to TRBD2. J lost 7 bases, V lost 5 bases, and 10 bases had no gene match. The CDR3 totals 14 residues. CDR1 is SGHVS, CDR2 FQNEAQ, per germline. DNA of the CDR3: TGTGCCAGCAGCCAACCGCAAGGGAGGGGGACCCAGTACTTC. It translates to CASSQPQGRGTQYF.

The chain carries TRBV6-5 and TRBJ2-7; TRBD2 matches 11 bases. With V trimmed by 5 bases and J by 3 bases, 6 bases remained unmatched. CDR1 is MNHEY and CDR2 is SVGAGI in the germline V gene. This CDR3 comprises 15 residues. The CDR3 bases are TGTGCCAGCAGTCTTTATAGCGGGGGGGACTACGAGCAGTACTTC. Translating gives CASSLYSGGDYEQYF.

J is TRBJ2-3 and V is TRBV7-2; 11 bases line up with TRBD2. The ends lost 1 base at V and 4 bases at J; junction bases unmatched: 4. Germline V gene lookup returns CDR1 SGHTA and CDR2 FQGNSA. This CDR3 region has 16 residues. In nucleotides, the CDR3 is TGTGCCAGCAGCTTAGACACTAGCGGGAGTGCAGATACGCAGTATTTT. Amino acids: CASSLDTSGSADTQYF.

This chain connects TRBV10-3 to TRBJ1-2; 8 bases fit TRBD1. The CDR3 is 17 residues long. Germline V gene lookup returns CDR1 ENHRY and CDR2 SYGVKD. V lost 3 bases, J lost 6 bases, and 15 bases stayed unmatched. The CDR3 DNA sequence: TGTGCCATCAGTGATGTTGTTCCAGGGGGCGCAGCACATGGCTACACCTTC. Translation gives CAISDVVPGGAAHGYTF.

The rearrangement joins TRBV9 to TRBJ1-4, with D tentatively TRBD1 (6 bases). Trimming left V 2 bases short and J 3 bases short, with 8 bases between. This CDR3 comprises 14 residues. Germline-derived CDR1 and CDR2 are SGDLS and YYNGEE. The CDR3, as DNA: TGTGCCAGCAGCGTTGGACAGTCTAATGAAAAACTGTTTTTT. As protein: CASSVGQSNEKLFF.

The rearrangement uses TRBV5-6 and TRBJ1-4; TRBD1 aligns across 8 bases. V lost 4 bases and J lost 4; bases outside the gene matches: 6. Germline V gene data show CDR1 as SGHDT and CDR2 as YYEEEE. This CDR3 has 15 amino acids. CDR3 nucleotide sequence: TGTGCCAGCAGCGCCTCGACAGGGGTTAATGAAAAACTGTTTTTT. As protein: CASSASTGVNEKLFF.